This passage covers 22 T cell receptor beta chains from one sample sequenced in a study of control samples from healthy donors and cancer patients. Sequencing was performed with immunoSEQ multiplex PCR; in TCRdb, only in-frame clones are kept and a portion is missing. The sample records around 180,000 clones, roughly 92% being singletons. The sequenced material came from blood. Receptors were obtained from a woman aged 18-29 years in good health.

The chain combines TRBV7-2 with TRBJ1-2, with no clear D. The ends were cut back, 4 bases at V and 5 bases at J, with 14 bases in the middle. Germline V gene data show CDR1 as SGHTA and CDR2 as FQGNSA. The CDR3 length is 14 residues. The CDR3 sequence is CASSSSQGGYGYTF. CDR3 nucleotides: TGTGCCAGCAGCTCTTCTCAAGGCGGGTATGGCTACACCTTC.

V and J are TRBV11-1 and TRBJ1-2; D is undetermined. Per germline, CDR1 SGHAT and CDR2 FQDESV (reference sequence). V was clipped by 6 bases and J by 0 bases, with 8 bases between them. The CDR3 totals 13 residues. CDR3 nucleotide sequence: TGTGCCAGCAGTCGGAGTTCTAACTATGGCTACACCTTC. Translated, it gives CASSRSSNYGYTF.

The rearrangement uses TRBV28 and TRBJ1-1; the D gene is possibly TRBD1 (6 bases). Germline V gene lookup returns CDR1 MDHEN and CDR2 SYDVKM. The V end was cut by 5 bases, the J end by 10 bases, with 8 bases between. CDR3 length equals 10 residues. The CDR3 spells CASSKGGAFF. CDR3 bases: TGTGCCAGCAGTAAGGGGGGAGCTTTCTTT.

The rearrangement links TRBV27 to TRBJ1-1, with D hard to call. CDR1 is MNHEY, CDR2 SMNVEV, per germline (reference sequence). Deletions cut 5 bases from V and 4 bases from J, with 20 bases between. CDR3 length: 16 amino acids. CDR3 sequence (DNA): TGTGCCAGCAGTACTTTGACGACCGCCCCGGCCACTGAAGCTTTCTTT. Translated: CASSTLTTAPATEAFF.

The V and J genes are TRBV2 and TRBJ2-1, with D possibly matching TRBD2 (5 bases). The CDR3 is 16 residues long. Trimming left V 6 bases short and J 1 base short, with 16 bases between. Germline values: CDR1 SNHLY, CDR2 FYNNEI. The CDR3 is CASRPPGSPSYNEQFF. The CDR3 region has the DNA TGTGCCAGCAGGCCCCCGGGGAGCCCTTCCTACAATGAGCAGTTCTTC.

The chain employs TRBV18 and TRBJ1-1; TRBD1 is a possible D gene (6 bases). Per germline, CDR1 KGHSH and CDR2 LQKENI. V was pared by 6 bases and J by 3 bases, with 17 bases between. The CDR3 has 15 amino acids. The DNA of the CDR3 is TGTGCCAGCTCCCCGAGGGGGGGATGGGACACTGAAGCTTTCTTT. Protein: CASSPRGGWDTEAFF. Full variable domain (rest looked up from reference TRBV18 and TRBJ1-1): NAGVMQNPRHLVRRRGQEARLRCSPMKGHSHVYWYRQLPEEGLKFMVYLQKENIIDESGMPKERFSAEFPKEGPSILRIQQVVRGDSAAYFCASSPRGGWDTEAFFGQGTRLTVV.

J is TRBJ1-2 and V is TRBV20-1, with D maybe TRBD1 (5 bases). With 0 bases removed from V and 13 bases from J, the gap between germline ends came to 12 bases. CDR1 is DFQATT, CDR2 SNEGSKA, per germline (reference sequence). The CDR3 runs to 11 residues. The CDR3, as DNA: TGCAGTGCTAGAGACGGGGCCGTGGGCACCTTC. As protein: CSARDGAVGTF.

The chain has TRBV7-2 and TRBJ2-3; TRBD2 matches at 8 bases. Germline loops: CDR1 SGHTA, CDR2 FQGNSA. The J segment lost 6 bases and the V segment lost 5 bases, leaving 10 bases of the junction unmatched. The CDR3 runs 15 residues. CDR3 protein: CASSPWTSRLDTQYF. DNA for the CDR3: TGTGCCAGCAGCCCGTGGACTAGCCGTCTGGATACGCAGTATTTT.

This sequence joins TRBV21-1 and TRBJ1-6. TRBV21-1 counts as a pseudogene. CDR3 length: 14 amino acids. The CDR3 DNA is TGTGCCAGCGGAAGAGGGCACTTCATCTCACCCCTCCACTTT. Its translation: CASGRGHFISPLHF.

CDR3 amino acids: CASSERRAAPSTDTQYF. The CDR3 DNA reads as TGTGCCAGCAGTGAAAGAAGAGCGGCCCCTAGCACAGATACGCAGTATTTT. This chain uses TRBV6-1 with TRBJ2-3, with D possibly TRBD2 on 5 matching bases. The CDR3 is 17 amino acids. V lost 2 bases and J 0 bases, leaving 15 bases between the germline ends. CDR1 and CDR2 (germline): MNHNS, SASEGT.

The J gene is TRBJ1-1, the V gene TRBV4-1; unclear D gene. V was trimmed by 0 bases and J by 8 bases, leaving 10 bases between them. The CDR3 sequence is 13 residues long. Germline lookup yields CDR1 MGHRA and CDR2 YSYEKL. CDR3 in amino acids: CASSQDRRVEAFF. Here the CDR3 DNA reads TGCGCCAGCAGCCAAGATCGGAGGGTGGAAGCTTTCTTT.

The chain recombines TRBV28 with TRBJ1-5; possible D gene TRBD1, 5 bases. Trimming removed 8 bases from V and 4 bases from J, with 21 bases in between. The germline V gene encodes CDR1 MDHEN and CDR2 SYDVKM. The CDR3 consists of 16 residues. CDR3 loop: CASVIGGGQGNQPQHF. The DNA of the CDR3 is TGTGCCAGCGTCATCGGGGGAGGGCAGGGAAATCAGCCCCAGCATTTT.

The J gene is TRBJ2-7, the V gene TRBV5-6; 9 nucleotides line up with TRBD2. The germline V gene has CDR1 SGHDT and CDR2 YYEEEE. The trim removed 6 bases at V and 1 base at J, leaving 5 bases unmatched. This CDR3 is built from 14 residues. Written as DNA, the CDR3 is TGTGCCAGCACCACCGCGGGAGGGTCCTACGAGCAGTACTTC. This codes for CASTTAGGSYEQYF.

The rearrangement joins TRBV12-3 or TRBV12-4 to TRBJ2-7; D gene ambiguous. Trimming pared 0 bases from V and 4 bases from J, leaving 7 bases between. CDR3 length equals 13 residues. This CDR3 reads CASSLALPYEQYF. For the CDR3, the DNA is TGTGCCAGCAGTTTAGCGCTCCCTTACGAGCAGTACTTC.

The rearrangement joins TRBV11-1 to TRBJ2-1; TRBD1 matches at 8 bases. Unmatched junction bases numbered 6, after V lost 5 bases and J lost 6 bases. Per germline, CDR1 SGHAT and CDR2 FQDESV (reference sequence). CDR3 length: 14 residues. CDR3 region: CASSHGTGINEQFF. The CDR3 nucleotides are TGTGCCAGCAGCCATGGGACAGGTATCAATGAGCAGTTCTTC.

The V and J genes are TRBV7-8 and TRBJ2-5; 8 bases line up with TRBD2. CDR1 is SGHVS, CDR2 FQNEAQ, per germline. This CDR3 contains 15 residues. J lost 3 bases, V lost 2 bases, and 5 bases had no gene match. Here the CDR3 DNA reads TGTGCCAGCAGCTTAAGGGGGGGACTAGAAGAGACCCAGTACTTC. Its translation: CASSLRGGLEETQYF.

The CDR3 DNA reads as TGTGCCAGCAGTTATATGGAACGCAATCAGCCCCAGCATTTT. This encodes CASSYMERNQPQHF. The rearrangement joins TRBV6-6 to TRBJ1-5; D is uncertain. V dropped 3 bases and J dropped 2 bases, with 8 bases sitting between them. Per the germline V gene, CDR1 is MNHNY and CDR2 is SVGAGI (reference sequence). This CDR3 spans 14 amino acids.

The CDR3 bases are TGCGCCAGCAGCCTCGACAGGGGGGTCGGCTACACCTTC. Its translation is CASSLDRGVGYTF. The gene calls are TRBV5-1 and TRBJ1-2, with TRBD1 identical over 9 bases. The CDR3 has 13 amino acids. The V and J ends lost 4 bases and 8 bases, in that order; junction bases with no gene match: 6. Germline CDR1 is SGHRS and CDR2 is YFSETQ.

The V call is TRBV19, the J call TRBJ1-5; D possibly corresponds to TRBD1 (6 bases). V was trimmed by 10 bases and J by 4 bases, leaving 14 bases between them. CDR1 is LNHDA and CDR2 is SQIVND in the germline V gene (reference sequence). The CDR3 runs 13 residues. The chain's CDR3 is CATGQNFNQPQHF. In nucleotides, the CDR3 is TGTGCCACCGGACAGAATTTTAATCAGCCCCAGCATTTT.

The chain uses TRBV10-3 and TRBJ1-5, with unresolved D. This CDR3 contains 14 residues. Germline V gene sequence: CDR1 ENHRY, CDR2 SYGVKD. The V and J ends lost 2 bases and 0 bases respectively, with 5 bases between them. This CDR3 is CAISEGHSNQPQHF. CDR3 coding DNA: TGTGCCATCAGTGAGGGGCATAGCAATCAGCCCCAGCATTTT.

CDR3 nucleotides: TGTGCCAGCAGGGTGGGGGTATCGATTCGGGATCAGCCCCAGCATTTT. Translated: CASRVGVSIRDQPQHF. The V and J genes are TRBV2 and TRBJ1-5; D is possibly TRBD1 (5 bases). There are 16 residues in the CDR3. V lost 6 bases, J lost 5 bases, and 20 bases lay in between. Germline CDR1 SNHLY, CDR2 FYNNEI.

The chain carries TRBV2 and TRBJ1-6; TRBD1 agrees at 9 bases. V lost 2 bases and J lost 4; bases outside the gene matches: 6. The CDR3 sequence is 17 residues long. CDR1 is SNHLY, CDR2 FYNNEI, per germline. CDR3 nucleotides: TGTGCCAGCAGTGAAAACAGGGGGCTTCTTTATAATTCACCCCTCCACTTT. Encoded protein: CASSENRGLLYNSPLHF.